What follows is one T cell receptor beta chain and its context. Its cognate antigen is unknown. Running of the assay took place at deep level. Clones were sequenced by immunoSEQ multiplex PCR, and TCRdb holds only the in-frame ones, with some missing. The sample includes approximately 2.1 million clones, 93% of them seen just once. V gave up 5 bases and J gave up 5 bases; unmatched junction bases: 10. The CDR3 covers 15 residues. Germline V gene sequence: CDR1 SGHTA, CDR2 FQGTGA. All participating donors were Caucasian adults from Nashville, Tennessee. This entry belongs to a study of shared clonotypes between healthy human individuals. Study observations and caveats: Naive subsets generally had larger estimated richness than memory subsets.

The V call is TRBV7-3, the J call TRBJ2-5, with TRBD2 identical over 8 bases. Source material: naive CD4+ T cells from PBMCs. Subset indicated: CD45RA+ positively selected. The clonotype originates from a young man in good health. Some clones in this sample may be carry-over from other donors' samples. The CDR3 sequence: CASSPTRGAVETQYF. The DNA of the CDR3 is TGTGCCAGCAGCCCTACGCGGGGGGCGGTTGAGACCCAGTACTTC.